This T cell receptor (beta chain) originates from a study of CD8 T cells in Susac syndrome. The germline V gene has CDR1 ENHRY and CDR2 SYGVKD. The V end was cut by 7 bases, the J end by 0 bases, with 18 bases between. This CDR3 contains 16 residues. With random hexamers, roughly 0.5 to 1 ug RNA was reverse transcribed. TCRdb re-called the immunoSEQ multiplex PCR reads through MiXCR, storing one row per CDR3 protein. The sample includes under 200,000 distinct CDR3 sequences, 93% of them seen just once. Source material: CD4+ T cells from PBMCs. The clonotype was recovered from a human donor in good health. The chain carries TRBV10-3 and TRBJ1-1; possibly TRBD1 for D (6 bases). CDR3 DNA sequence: TGTGCCATCACTGGGACACTTGTAGACATGAACACTGAAGCTTTCTTT. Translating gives CAITGTLVDMNTEAFF.